The clone carrying this T cell receptor (beta chain) has more than one count but fewer than ten. What it binds is unknown. This record comes from a study of T cell repertoires in cytomegalovirus infection. Background on the study: Indications came from public TCR beta signatures; they pointed to CMV infection and to a matching HLA type. Points from the study as a whole: Dominating the ex vivo response were HLA-C-restricted CMV-specific TCR beta clonotypes. Adding up the frequency of public TCR beta families identified people who carried CMV plus the relevant HLA.

This CDR3 has 12 residues. Looked up from germline, CDR1 is ENHRY and CDR2 is SYGVKD. V was clipped by 2 bases and J by 3 bases, with 5 bases between them. Each CDR3 protein is one row after TCRdb ran MiXCR on the reads. Of about 680,000 distinct CDR3 sequences in the sample, 24% are singletons; the top ten hold 6.5% to 10%. The material sequenced was CD8+ T cells from PBMCs. The chain joins TRBV10-3 to TRBJ2-7, with D unresolved. This sequence was found in a human donor in good health (CMV status not recorded). Some clones in this sample may be carry-over from other donors' samples. The DNA of the CDR3 is TGTGCCATCAGTGAGACAGACTACGAGCAGTACTTC. Protein: CAISETDYEQYF.